The clone carrying this TCR beta chain was counted at least ten times. Its specificity is unknown. This specimen comes from a study of T cells in Graves' hyperthyroidism and ophthalmopathy. TCR beta CDR3 sequences were amplified from RNA transcripts. The HTBI primer set served for first-round RT-PCR of the TCR CDR3. TCRdb reprocessed the multiplex PCR reads via MiXCR and lists one record per CDR3 protein. The sample yields nearly 600,000 distinct CDR3 sequences, around 14% seen once. Study-level points and caveats: Stable hyperthyroidism was told apart from ophthalmopathy by a model built on 13 V-J features.

The TCR was taken from a woman under 30 with Graves' ophthalmopathy. Sequencing was carried out using blood.

CDR3 sequence (DNA): TGTGCCAGCAGCTTAATCTCCCGACTAGTTCCCTACGAGCAGTACTTC. It specifies CASSLISRLVPYEQYF. J is TRBJ2-7 and V is TRBV7-2, with D maybe TRBD2 (6 bases). This CDR3 has 16 residues. Germline V lookup: CDR1 SGHTA, CDR2 FQGNSA. V lost 2 bases, J lost 2 bases, and 16 bases lay in between.